A selection of T cell receptor beta chains follows, all from one sample in a study of vaccination and CD4 T cells after COVID-19. Antigen specificity for these receptors is unknown. TCRdb used MiXCR to reprocess the PCR reads, holding one entry per CDR3 protein. In the table there are 13,000 or so distinct CDR3 sequences, 60% to 80% of which are singletons. The sample consisted of CD4+ T cells from blood, cultured in vitro. These receptors were collected from a human donor who had recovered from COVID-19. CDR3s include the opening cysteine and the closing phenylalanine or tryptophan. D genes are given only for firm matches. Rows may omit the clone size; those that give it use once, few, many or a size class.

d_call: TRBD1; j_call: TRBJ1-1; v_call: TRBV6-1; clone_size: -; cdr3_aa: CASSREWTGGTEAFF; cdr3_nt: TGTGCCAGCAGCCGAGAATGGACAGGGGGCACTGAAGCTTTCTTT
d_call: -; j_call: TRBJ2-3; v_call: TRBV20-1; clone_size: -; cdr3_aa: CSATTPASRPDTQYF; cdr3_nt: TGCAGTGCCACCACGCCGGCGTCCCGCCCAGATACGCAGTATTTT
d_call: -; j_call: TRBJ2-5; v_call: TRBV12-3/TRBV12-4; clone_size: -; cdr3_aa: CASSLVVGSTGSQYF; cdr3_nt: TGTGCCAGCAGTTTAGTAGTGGGTTCGACGGGGTCCCAGTACTTC
d_call: TRBD1; j_call: TRBJ2-7; v_call: TRBV12-3/TRBV12-4; clone_size: -; cdr3_aa: CASSGDSLFVPYEQYF; cdr3_nt: TGTGCCAGCAGCGGGGACAGTCTCTTTGTCCCCTACGAGCAGTACTTC
d_call: -; j_call: TRBJ2-5; v_call: TRBV29-1; clone_size: -; cdr3_aa: CSVIPPELKETQYF; cdr3_nt: TGCAGCGTTATTCCCCCAGAGCTCAAAGAGACCCAGTACTTC
d_call: TRBD1; j_call: TRBJ1-1; v_call: TRBV7-9; clone_size: -; cdr3_aa: CASSPRQGVNFAEAFF; cdr3_nt: TGTGCCAGCAGCCCGAGACAGGGTGTCAACTTTGCTGAAGCTTTCTTT
d_call: TRBD1; j_call: TRBJ1-5; v_call: TRBV27; clone_size: few; cdr3_aa: CASSGGDREFYSNQPQHF; cdr3_nt: TGTGCCAGCAGTGGGGGGGACAGGGAGTTCTATAGCAATCAGCCCCAGCATTTT
d_call: -; j_call: TRBJ1-6; v_call: TRBV6-1; clone_size: few; cdr3_aa: CASSRTASSYNSPLHF; cdr3_nt: TGTGCCAGCAGCCGGACAGCGAGCTCCTATAATTCACCCCTCCACTTT
d_call: -; j_call: TRBJ2-5; v_call: TRBV5-1; clone_size: -; cdr3_aa: CASSSAPSGFQETQYF; cdr3_nt: TGCGCCAGCAGCTCCGCGCCTAGTGGGTTCCAAGAGACCCAGTACTTC
d_call: TRBD1; j_call: TRBJ2-7; v_call: TRBV20-1; clone_size: -; cdr3_aa: CSAATGTGSREQYF; cdr3_nt: TGCAGTGCGGCGACCGGGACAGGATCTAGGGAGCAGTACTTC
d_call: -; j_call: TRBJ2-3; v_call: TRBV9; clone_size: -; cdr3_aa: CASSVARVADTQYF; cdr3_nt: TGTGCCAGCAGCGTAGCCAGGGTGGCAGATACGCAGTATTTT
d_call: -; j_call: TRBJ1-6; v_call: TRBV23-1; clone_size: -; cdr3_aa: CASSQSEFSPLHF; cdr3_nt: TGCGCCAGCAGTCAATCCGAGTTTTCACCCCTCCACTTT
d_call: -; j_call: TRBJ1-5; v_call: TRBV6-4; clone_size: -; cdr3_aa: CASRSRAILLRDQPQHF; cdr3_nt: TGTGCCAGCAGATCTAGGGCGATACTCCTTAGAGACCAGCCCCAGCATTTT
d_call: TRBD1; j_call: TRBJ1-1; v_call: TRBV11-3; clone_size: once; cdr3_aa: CASSPTGALNTEAFF; cdr3_nt: TGTGCCAGCAGCCCGACAGGGGCCTTGAACACTGAAGCTTTCTTT
d_call: -; j_call: TRBJ1-2; v_call: TRBV15; clone_size: large; cdr3_aa: CATSRDRGMRGPYTF; cdr3_nt: TGTGCCACCAGCAGAGATCGGGGAATGAGGGGCCCGTACACCTTC
d_call: -; j_call: TRBJ1-6; v_call: TRBV28; clone_size: once; cdr3_aa: CASSLFRGSPLHF; cdr3_nt: TGTGCCAGCAGTTTGTTTAGGGGGTCACCCCTCCACTTT
d_call: -; j_call: TRBJ1-5; v_call: TRBV7-2; clone_size: -; cdr3_aa: CASSYSYSNQPQHF; cdr3_nt: TGTGCCAGCAGCTACAGTTATAGCAATCAGCCCCAGCATTTT
d_call: TRBD1; j_call: TRBJ1-3; v_call: TRBV7-8; clone_size: -; cdr3_aa: CASRSDRDRNTIYF; cdr3_nt: TGTGCCAGCAGATCGGACCGGGACAGGAACACCATATATTTT
d_call: TRBD1; j_call: TRBJ1-2; v_call: TRBV6-5; clone_size: -; cdr3_aa: CASSYNRGTEFF; cdr3_nt: TGTGCCAGCAGTTACAACAGGGGGACAGAGTTCTTC
d_call: TRBD2; j_call: TRBJ2-5; v_call: TRBV19; clone_size: -; cdr3_aa: CASSSRTSGRQTQYF; cdr3_nt: TGTGCCAGTAGTTCCAGGACTAGCGGGAGGCAGACCCAGTACTTC
d_call: TRBD1; j_call: TRBJ1-6; v_call: TRBV6-1; clone_size: medium-sized; cdr3_aa: CASREGNRGQSPLHF; cdr3_nt: TGTGCCAGCAGGGAAGGGAACAGGGGGCAGTCACCCCTCCACTTT
d_call: -; j_call: TRBJ1-5; v_call: TRBV12-3/TRBV12-4; clone_size: -; cdr3_aa: CASSLQDTRQPQHF; cdr3_nt: TGTGCCAGCAGTTTGCAGGACACAAGGCAGCCCCAGCATTTT
d_call: -; j_call: TRBJ1-5; v_call: TRBV30; clone_size: once; cdr3_aa: CAWSVGVAPQPQHF; cdr3_nt: TGTGCCTGGAGTGTAGGGGTAGCGCCGCAGCCCCAGCATTTT
d_call: -; j_call: TRBJ2-3; v_call: TRBV20-1; clone_size: -; cdr3_aa: CSAPRTAGTDTQYF; cdr3_nt: TGCAGTGCTCCCCGGACAGCGGGCACAGATACGCAGTATTTT
d_call: TRBD2; j_call: TRBJ2-2; v_call: TRBV28; clone_size: few; cdr3_aa: CASSGAGGPSSGELFF; cdr3_nt: TGTGCCAGCAGCGGAGCGGGAGGGCCCAGTAGCGGGGAGCTGTTTTTT
d_call: -; j_call: TRBJ1-5; v_call: TRBV5-6; clone_size: -; cdr3_aa: CASSLQIAQYSGNQPQHF; cdr3_nt: TGTGCCAGCAGCTTGCAGATAGCTCAATATTCTGGCAATCAGCCCCAGCATTTT
d_call: TRBD1; j_call: TRBJ1-1; v_call: TRBV7-2; clone_size: -; cdr3_aa: CASSFKTGGFTEAFF; cdr3_nt: TGTGCCAGCAGCTTCAAGACAGGGGGCTTCACTGAAGCTTTCTTT
d_call: -; j_call: TRBJ1-2; v_call: TRBV19; clone_size: -; cdr3_aa: CASSRGGAKGGYTF; cdr3_nt: TGTGCCAGTAGTCGAGGGGGGGCGAAAGGTGGCTACACCTTC
d_call: TRBD2; j_call: TRBJ2-7; v_call: TRBV27; clone_size: -; cdr3_aa: CASRPGAGGGGEQYF; cdr3_nt: TGTGCCAGCAGACCAGGAGCGGGAGGAGGTGGCGAGCAGTACTTC
d_call: TRBD1; j_call: TRBJ2-1; v_call: TRBV6-1; clone_size: -; cdr3_aa: CASRMTGTGIDNEQFF; cdr3_nt: TGTGCCAGCAGGATGACCGGGACAGGGATCGACAATGAGCAGTTCTTC
d_call: -; j_call: TRBJ2-3; v_call: TRBV6-5; clone_size: -; cdr3_aa: CASSYSRAPEDTQYF; cdr3_nt: TGTGCCAGCAGTTACTCGAGGGCTCCGGAGGATACGCAGTATTTT
d_call: -; j_call: TRBJ2-2; v_call: TRBV24-1; clone_size: -; cdr3_aa: CATSGGSILAGNTGELFF; cdr3_nt: TGTGCCACCAGTGGGGGATCGATTCTAGCCGGGAACACCGGGGAGCTGTTTTTT
d_call: -; j_call: TRBJ2-5; v_call: TRBV6-2/TRBV6-3; clone_size: -; cdr3_aa: CASKPAGETQYF; cdr3_nt: TGTGCCAGCAAACCGGCAGGAGAGACCCAGTACTTC
d_call: TRBD1; j_call: TRBJ1-6; v_call: TRBV20-1; clone_size: few; cdr3_aa: CSARTGTAYNSPLHF; cdr3_nt: TGCAGCGCAAGAACCGGGACAGCCTACAATTCACCCCTCCACTTT
d_call: -; j_call: TRBJ2-3; v_call: TRBV7-2; clone_size: -; cdr3_aa: CASSPSRSGDTQYF; cdr3_nt: TGTGCCAGCAGCCCCTCCAGATCCGGAGATACGCAGTATTTT
d_call: TRBD1; j_call: TRBJ2-2; v_call: TRBV5-1; clone_size: -; cdr3_aa: CASSIQPGQGATGELFF; cdr3_nt: TGCGCCAGCAGCATACAACCGGGACAGGGGGCCACCGGGGAGCTGTTTTTT
d_call: -; j_call: TRBJ1-6; v_call: TRBV20-1; clone_size: -; cdr3_aa: CSADSGRLYNSPLHF; cdr3_nt: TGCAGTGCCGACTCGGGCCGGTTATATAATTCACCCCTCCACTTT
d_call: -; j_call: TRBJ1-2; v_call: TRBV19; clone_size: -; cdr3_aa: CASRKEITESGYTF; cdr3_nt: TGTGCCAGTAGAAAGGAGATCACGGAATCGGGCTACACCTTC
d_call: -; j_call: TRBJ2-6; v_call: TRBV19; clone_size: -; cdr3_aa: CASSNGAVTISGANVLTF; cdr3_nt: TGTGCCAGTTCGAACGGGGCAGTTACTATCTCTGGGGCCAACGTCCTGACTTTC
d_call: -; j_call: TRBJ1-1; v_call: TRBV7-2; clone_size: -; cdr3_aa: CASSLALERRLQREGTEAFF; cdr3_nt: TGTGCCAGCAGCTTAGCGCTAGAACGACGGCTACAGCGAGAAGGCACTGAAGCTTTCTTT
d_call: -; j_call: TRBJ2-5; v_call: TRBV20-1; clone_size: -; cdr3_aa: CSARDLEWGGGETQYF; cdr3_nt: TGCAGTGCTAGAGATTTAGAATGGGGAGGAGGAGAGACCCAGTACTTC
d_call: -; j_call: TRBJ2-1; v_call: TRBV7-9; clone_size: -; cdr3_aa: CASSLAGLGRGEQFF; cdr3_nt: TGTGCCAGCAGCTTAGCGGGGCTGGGGCGCGGCGAGCAGTTCTTC
d_call: -; j_call: TRBJ1-2; v_call: TRBV7-9; clone_size: -; cdr3_aa: CASSLVTNDGYTF; cdr3_nt: TGTGCCAGCAGCTTAGTGACGAACGATGGCTACACCTTC
d_call: TRBD1; j_call: TRBJ2-7; v_call: TRBV19; clone_size: -; cdr3_aa: CASSMGGTGGHEQYF; cdr3_nt: TGTGCCAGTAGTATGGGGGGAACAGGGGGCCACGAGCAGTACTTC
d_call: -; j_call: TRBJ2-3; v_call: TRBV20-1; clone_size: medium-sized; cdr3_aa: CSARRDSTDTQYF; cdr3_nt: TGCAGTGCTAGGCGGGACTCCACAGATACGCAGTATTTT
d_call: -; j_call: TRBJ2-7; v_call: TRBV19; clone_size: -; cdr3_aa: CASSPGYEQYF; cdr3_nt: TGTGCCAGTAGTCCCGGCTACGAGCAGTACTTC
d_call: -; j_call: TRBJ1-5; v_call: TRBV6-2/TRBV6-3; clone_size: -; cdr3_aa: CASSYFTGQQPQHF; cdr3_nt: TGTGCCAGCAGTTACTTCACAGGGCAACAGCCCCAGCATTTT
d_call: TRBD2; j_call: TRBJ2-5; v_call: TRBV19; clone_size: -; cdr3_aa: CASSVPRGLAYETQYF; cdr3_nt: TGTGCCAGTAGTGTCCCCCGGGGACTAGCCTACGAGACCCAGTACTTC
d_call: -; j_call: TRBJ2-5; v_call: TRBV6-4; clone_size: -; cdr3_aa: CAISRGEETQYF; cdr3_nt: TGTGCCATCAGTAGGGGGGAGGAGACCCAGTACTTC
d_call: -; j_call: TRBJ1-1; v_call: TRBV7-8; clone_size: -; cdr3_aa: CASSLSSRGMNTEAFF; cdr3_nt: TGTGCCAGCAGCTTATCTTCCCGGGGGATGAACACTGAAGCTTTCTTT
d_call: -; j_call: TRBJ2-1; v_call: TRBV28; clone_size: -; cdr3_aa: CASSPPTGTPGYEQFF; cdr3_nt: TGTGCCAGCAGCCCACCAACCGGGACCCCAGGCTATGAGCAGTTCTTC
d_call: TRBD1; j_call: TRBJ2-3; v_call: TRBV24-1; clone_size: -; cdr3_aa: CATRAQGEVDTQYF; cdr3_nt: TGTGCCACCAGGGCACAGGGGGAGGTAGATACGCAGTATTTT
d_call: -; j_call: TRBJ2-7; v_call: TRBV20-1; clone_size: once; cdr3_aa: CSASLSVGEQYF; cdr3_nt: TGCAGTGCTAGCCTCAGCGTTGGCGAGCAGTACTTC
d_call: -; j_call: TRBJ1-5; v_call: TRBV10-3; clone_size: -; cdr3_aa: CAISGGTGQPQHF; cdr3_nt: TGTGCCATCAGTGGGGGGACTGGCCAGCCCCAGCATTTT
d_call: TRBD2; j_call: TRBJ2-7; v_call: TRBV7-8; clone_size: -; cdr3_aa: CASSLGRESPYEQYF; cdr3_nt: TGTGCCAGCAGCTTAGGGCGGGAGAGCCCCTACGAGCAGTACTTC
d_call: -; j_call: TRBJ1-2; v_call: TRBV6-1; clone_size: few; cdr3_aa: CASQTQGRYGYTF; cdr3_nt: TGTGCCAGTCAAACACAGGGACGCTATGGCTACACCTTC
d_call: -; j_call: TRBJ2-2; v_call: TRBV6-1; clone_size: -; cdr3_aa: CASSEFQAVTGELFF; cdr3_nt: TGTGCCAGCAGTGAATTTCAAGCGGTTACCGGGGAGCTGTTTTTT